This TCR beta chain was recorded in a study of T cell repertoires in aging, cancer and after chemotherapy. The ends were cut back, 6 bases at V and 1 base at J, with 3 bases in the middle. This CDR3 region has 11 residues. Amplification of TCR beta used genomic DNA extracted from peripheral blood. By share, this clonotype counts as medium-sized. Multiplex touch-down PCR with TRB-A/B primers amplified rearranged V-D-J TRB sequences. TCRdb analysed the multiplex PCR reads with MiXCR anew, one entry per CDR3 protein. The sample has about 6,000 distinct CDR3 sequences; under 30% are singletons. V gene TRBV12-3 or TRBV12-4 combines with J gene TRBJ1-1; unclear D gene. The specimen sequenced was blood. This TCR was sampled from a human donor in good health. CDR3 sequence reads: CASRENTEAFF. The DNA of the CDR3 is TGTGCCAGCAGGGAGAACACTGAAGCTTTCTTT.